Following are 21 T cell receptor beta chains from one sample sequenced in a study of shared clonotypes between healthy human individuals. Generated by immunoSEQ multiplex PCR, the TCRdb table keeps only in-frame clones and is missing some. This repertoire shows about 1.5 million clones, approximately 98% found once; its top ten account for around 0.47%. Sequencing used naive CD4+ T cells sorted from blood. Indicated subset: CD45RA+ positively selected. All receptors derive from a man aged 25 to 45 in good health.

This chain joins TRBV19 and TRBJ2-1; D ambiguous. The CDR3 totals 14 residues. The germline CDR1 and CDR2 sequences are LNHDA and SQIVND (reference sequence). V was shortened by 9 bases and J by 4 bases, with 16 bases between the two germline ends. CDR3 loop: CASQRGPLYNEQFF. The CDR3 DNA follows: TGTGCCAGCCAGAGAGGCCCCCTTTACAATGAGCAGTTCTTC.

The chain is built from TRBV11-2 and TRBJ2-2; a weak D match, TRBD1 (5 bases). The CDR3 is made up of 16 amino acids. Trimming removed 1 base from V and 5 bases from J, with 14 bases in between. CDR1 SGHAT and CDR2 FQNNGV come from the germline V gene. In nucleotides, the CDR3 is TGTGCCAGCAGCTTAGTGAAAGGGGCCAGGACCGGGGAGCTGTTTTTT. Amino acids: CASSLVKGARTGELFF.

The rearrangement uses TRBV6-5 and TRBJ1-2; TRBD1 matches at 7 bases. Germline V gives CDR1 MNHEY, CDR2 SVGAGI. J gave up 4 bases and V 7 bases, and 9 bases lay outside the gene matches. CDR3 length: 14 residues. CDR3 coding DNA: TGTGCCAGCACCCGCGGGAACAGGGGCTATGGCTACACCTTC. Translating it yields CASTRGNRGYGYTF.

The table lists this clone with a count of one. The chain uses TRBV28 and TRBJ2-1; TRBD2 matches at 9 bases. Germline V lookup: CDR1 MDHEN, CDR2 SYDVKM. This CDR3 region has 20 residues. Trimming cost V 6 bases and J 0 bases; bases outside gene matches: 18. CDR3 sequence (DNA): TGTGCCAGCAGCCGTCCCCCCCACCGGACTAGCGATAGCTCCTACAATGAGCAGTTCTTC. This gives the protein CASSRPPHRTSDSSYNEQFF.

The V gene is TRBV11-3, the J gene TRBJ2-3; 10 nucleotides agree with TRBD2. This CDR3 contains 17 residues. Trimming at V came to 2 bases and at J to 4 bases, leaving 9 bases not matched to a gene. The germline gives CDR1 SGHNT, CDR2 YENEEA. The CDR3 bases are TGTGCCAGCAGCTTAAGGGGGCTAGCGGGAGTAGCAGATACGCAGTATTTT. The encoded protein is CASSLRGLAGVADTQYF.

V gene TRBV18 combines with J gene TRBJ2-1, with TRBD2 matching 7 bases. The CDR3 has 14 residues. Germline V gene lookup returns CDR1 KGHSH and CDR2 LQKENI. V dropped 1 base and J dropped 7; count of bases not matched to a gene: 4. CDR3 DNA: TGTGCCAGCTCACCACGACTAGCTGGGAATGAGCAGTTCTTC. This codes for CASSPRLAGNEQFF.

The chain recombines TRBV6-5 with TRBJ2-2, with 10 bases aligning to TRBD1. The CDR3 extends over 14 amino acids. Germline lookup yields CDR1 MNHEY and CDR2 SVGAGI. The V gene end was trimmed by 8 bases and the J gene end by 4 bases; junction bases not matched to a gene: 4. Here the CDR3 reads CASGRDRGTGELFF. CDR3 sequence (DNA): TGTGCCAGCGGCCGGGACAGGGGCACCGGGGAGCTGTTTTTT.

This chain connects TRBV5-1 to TRBJ2-1, with D uncertain. With 3 bases removed from V and 5 bases from J, the gap between germline ends came to 3 bases. This CDR3 is 11 amino acids long. CDR1 SGHRS and CDR2 YFSETQ come from the germline V gene. Here the CDR3 DNA reads TGCGCCAGCAGCTGGGACAATGAGCAGTTCTTC. It is translated as CASSWDNEQFF.

This clone was detected once. V and J are TRBV28 and TRBJ2-7, with D possibly matching TRBD1 (6 bases). V was cut by 2 bases and J by 0 bases, with 11 bases left in between. There are 15 residues in the CDR3. Germline loops: CDR1 MDHEN, CDR2 SYDVKM. The CDR3: CASSLRPGHSYEQYF. The DNA for the CDR3 is TGTGCCAGCAGTTTACGACCGGGACACTCCTACGAGCAGTACTTC.

The chain combines TRBV7-2 with TRBJ2-5; D is ambiguous. This CDR3 region has 13 residues. Germline V gene lookup returns CDR1 SGHTA and CDR2 FQGNSA. The V and J ends lost 1 base and 7 bases respectively, with 10 bases between them. The CDR3 bases are TGTGCCAGCAGCTTAGTAGGTTCGTGGACCCAGTACTTC. This codes for CASSLVGSWTQYF.

A single count supports this clone. The chain employs TRBV19 and TRBJ2-2; D unresolved. There are 12 residues in the CDR3. The V gene lost 8 bases and the J gene lost 4 bases, with 8 bases spanning the gap. In germline, CDR1 is LNHDA, CDR2 SQIVND (reference sequence). The CDR3 DNA follows: TGTGCCAGTCAGTGGGTCACCGGGGAGCTGTTTTTT. Translating gives CASQWVTGELFF.

Comments on this clone: Additional DNA sequences in this sample encode the identical CDR3. The chain employs TRBV9 and TRBJ2-7, with TRBD2 identical over 7 bases. Germline CDR1 SGDLS, CDR2 YYNGEE. CDR3 length: 13 residues. The junction had 1 base not matched to a gene; V was cut back by 0 bases and J by 4 bases. CDR3 bases: TGTGCCAGCAGCGTAGGCGGGAGTTACGAGCAGTACTTC. Its protein is CASSVGGSYEQYF.

The chain is built from TRBV4-1 and TRBJ1-2, with TRBD1 matching 8 bases. CDR3 length: 14 amino acids. Unmatched junction bases numbered 12, after V lost 7 bases and J lost 8 bases. Germline assignment: CDR1 MGHRA and CDR2 YSYEKL. In nucleotides, the CDR3 is TGCGCCAGCACTCATCCCGGACAGGGAAACGGCTACACCTTC. It is translated as CASTHPGQGNGYTF.

The chain links TRBV15 to TRBJ2-7; D possibly corresponds to TRBD1 (6 bases). With 5 bases removed from V and 5 bases from J, the gap between germline ends came to 13 bases. Germline V CDR1 and CDR2: LNHNV, YYDKDF (reference sequence). The CDR3 loop spans 13 amino acids. CDR3 protein: CATSFPGADEQYF. The CDR3, as DNA: TGTGCCACCAGCTTTCCAGGGGCTGACGAGCAGTACTTC.

The J gene is TRBJ2-7, the V gene TRBV28; 9 nucleotides match TRBD1. In germline, CDR1 is MDHEN, CDR2 SYDVKM. The CDR3 is 13 residues long. V lost 11 bases and J lost 7; bases outside the gene matches: 12. CDR3: CALTGGGREEQYF. CDR3 DNA sequence: TGTGCCTTAACAGGGGGCGGCCGGGAGGAGCAGTACTTC.

As regards this clone: The sample carries other DNA sequences with the same CDR3. The V gene is TRBV5-1, the J gene TRBJ2-1, with D possibly being TRBD1 or TRBD2 (5 bases each). Trimming stripped 3 bases from V and 0 bases from J, with 13 bases between. This CDR3 is 16 amino acids long. CDR1 SGHRS and CDR2 YFSETQ come from the germline V gene. The CDR3 DNA reads TGCGCCAGCAGCTCGGGACGGCAGAGCTCCTACAATGAGCAGTTCTTC. This encodes CASSSGRQSSYNEQFF.

The chain employs TRBV2 and TRBJ2-5, with TRBD1 matching over 10 bases. The CDR3 consists of 14 residues. CDR1 is SNHLY and CDR2 is FYNNEI in the germline V gene. J lost 5 bases, V lost 2 bases, and 2 bases had no gene match. The CDR3 loop reads CASSERQGAETQYF. The CDR3 DNA reads as TGTGCCAGCAGTGAAAGACAGGGGGCGGAGACCCAGTACTTC.

This chain uses TRBV5-1 with TRBJ1-4; maybe TRBD1 (6 bases). The CDR3 extends over 17 amino acids. Germline CDR1 is SGHRS and CDR2 is YFSETQ. V lost 3 bases and J 3 bases, leaving 18 bases between the germline ends. The CDR3 loop is CASSWTIDRSPNEKLFF. The CDR3 DNA reads as TGCGCCAGCAGCTGGACTATTGACAGGTCCCCTAATGAAAAACTGTTTTTT.

In its sample, this clone was seen many times. This rearrangement joins TRBV7-9 to TRBJ2-7; TRBD2 matches at 7 bases. Trimming cost V 4 bases and J 2 bases; bases outside gene matches: 5. This CDR3 region has 14 residues. The V gene's germline CDR1 is SEHNR and CDR2 FQNEAQ (reference sequence). DNA of the CDR3: TGTGCCAGCAGCTCCGCGGGGGTAACCTACGAGCAGTACTTC. Protein sequence: CASSSAGVTYEQYF.

This sequence joins TRBV29-1 and TRBJ2-3; D possibly uses TRBD1 or TRBD2 (5 bases each). Germline V gene data show CDR1 as SQVTM and CDR2 as ANQGSEA. The CDR3 runs to 15 residues. Deletions cut 7 bases from V and 4 bases from J, with 21 bases between. CDR3 region: CSGQGRSLGADTQYF. For the CDR3, the DNA is TGCAGCGGACAAGGACGGTCCCTGGGGGCAGATACGCAGTATTTT.

This sequence joins TRBV7-9 and TRBJ2-3, with TRBD1 matching 12 bases. The V gene end was trimmed by 1 base and the J gene end by 1 base; junction bases not matched to a gene: 9. Germline CDR1 reads SEHNR; CDR2 reads FQNEAQ (reference sequence). The CDR3 consists of 19 residues. Here the CDR3 DNA reads TGTGCCAGCAGCTTAGGCATGGGGACAGGGGGCGCCCGCACAGATACGCAGTATTTT. Translated, it gives CASSLGMGTGGARTDTQYF.